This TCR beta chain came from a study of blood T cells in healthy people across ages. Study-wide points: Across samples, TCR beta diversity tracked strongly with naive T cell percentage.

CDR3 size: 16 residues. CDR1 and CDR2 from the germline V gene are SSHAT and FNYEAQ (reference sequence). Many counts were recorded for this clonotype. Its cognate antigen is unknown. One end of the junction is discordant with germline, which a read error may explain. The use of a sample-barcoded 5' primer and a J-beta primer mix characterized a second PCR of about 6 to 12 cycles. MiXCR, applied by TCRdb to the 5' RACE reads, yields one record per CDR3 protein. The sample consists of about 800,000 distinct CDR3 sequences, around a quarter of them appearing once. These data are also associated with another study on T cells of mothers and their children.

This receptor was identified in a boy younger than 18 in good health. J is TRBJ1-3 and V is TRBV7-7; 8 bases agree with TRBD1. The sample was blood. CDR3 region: CASSRPTGGSGNTIYF. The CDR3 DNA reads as TGTGCTAGCAGCAGACCCACAGGGGGCTCTGGAAACACCATATATTTT.